This record looks at one T cell receptor beta chain sequence and its context. The sample is drawn from a study of blood T cell repertoires in COVID-19. Whole-study context: Nucleic acid was either cDNA or gDNA, and it came from T cells, B-cell-depleted T cells, or PBMCs.

Germline-derived CDR1 and CDR2 are SGHKS and YYEKEE (reference sequence). Trimming left V 0 bases short and J 5 bases short, with 15 bases between. The CDR3 is 17 residues long. Sequencing was performed with immunoSEQ multiplex PCR; in TCRdb, only in-frame clones are kept and a portion is missing. In the table there are 65,000 to 95,000 clones, 88% of which are singletons. The gene calls are TRBV5-5 and TRBJ1-6, with D hard to call. The sequence was collected from a man aged 65 to 85 with acute or convalescent COVID-19. The sequenced sample was peripheral blood. DNA of the CDR3: TGTGCCAGCAGCTTGGTTTCGGGGTGGGATAATAATTCACCCCTCCACTTT. Protein: CASSLVSGWDNNSPLHF.